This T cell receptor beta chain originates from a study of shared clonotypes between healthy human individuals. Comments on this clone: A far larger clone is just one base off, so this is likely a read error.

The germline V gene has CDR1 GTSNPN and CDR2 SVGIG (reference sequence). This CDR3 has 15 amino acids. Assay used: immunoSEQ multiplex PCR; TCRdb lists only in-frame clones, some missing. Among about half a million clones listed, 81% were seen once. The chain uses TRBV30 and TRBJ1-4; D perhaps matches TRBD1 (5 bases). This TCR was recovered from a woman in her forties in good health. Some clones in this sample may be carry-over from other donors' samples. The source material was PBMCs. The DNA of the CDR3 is TGTGCCTGGAGTGTACTCAGGGCGAGGGGCGAAAAACTGCTTTTT. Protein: CAWSVLRARGEKLLF.